These 28 T cell receptor beta chains share one sample of origin, sequenced in a study of T cells in Graves' hyperthyroidism and ophthalmopathy. Regions amplified from RNA transcripts were the TCR beta CDR3 regions. When the TCR CDR3 underwent first-round RT-PCR, the HTBI primer set was used. In TCRdb, the multiplex PCR reads were re-called with MiXCR into one record per CDR3 protein. This table has around 300,000 distinct CDR3 sequences, approximately 18% appearing once. Sequencing was performed on blood. These receptors all come from a man aged 50-60 years with Graves' ophthalmopathy.

This clonotype was seen ten or more times. The chain is built from TRBV5-8 and TRBJ2-3; D remains ambiguous. CDR3 length equals 14 residues. CDR1 is SGHTS, CDR2 YDEGEE, per germline. V was cut by 4 bases and J by 2 bases, with 11 bases left in between. CDR3 nucleotide sequence: TGTGCCAGCAGCCTAACAAGTATCACAGATACGCAGTATTTT. Its protein product is CASSLTSITDTQYF.

A few counts support this clonotype. The chain uses TRBV4-2 and TRBJ2-1; 9 bases agree with TRBD2. With 5 bases clipped from V and 11 bases from J, the junction kept 7 bases outside the gene matches. This CDR3 comprises 13 residues. Germline-derived CDR1 and CDR2 are LGHNA and YNFKEQ. Here the CDR3 reads CASSARTSEQQFF. In DNA, the CDR3 is TGTGCCAGCAGCGCCCGGACTAGCGAACAGCAGTTCTTC.

The chain combines TRBV2 with TRBJ2-4, with D uncertain. CDR3 size: 16 residues. CDR1 is SNHLY, CDR2 FYNNEI, per germline. The V gene lost 7 bases and the J gene lost 2 bases, with 18 bases spanning the gap. As DNA, the CDR3 is TGTGCCAGCACCTCCGAGCCATGGTCGACCAAAAACATTCAGTACTTC. This sequence encodes CASTSEPWSTKNIQYF.

This chain joins TRBV7-9 and TRBJ2-1; D is uncertain. The CDR3 spans 12 residues. CDR1 and CDR2 (germline): SEHNR, FQNEAQ (reference sequence). V lost 8 bases and J lost 5, with 10 bases in between. The CDR3: CASPRRDNEQFF. In DNA, the CDR3 is TGTGCCAGCCCTCGTCGGGACAATGAGCAGTTCTTC.

V and J are TRBV28 and TRBJ2-2; D could derive from TRBD1 or TRBD2 (5 bases each). The CDR3 extends over 15 amino acids. The V end was cut by 3 bases, the J end by 5 bases, with 13 bases between. CDR1 and CDR2 (germline): MDHEN, SYDVKM. CDR3 coding DNA: TGTGCCAGCAGTTTGGCAGGGACGATTACCGGGGAGCTGTTTTTT. Amino acids: CASSLAGTITGELFF.

In this sample, this clonotype turned up many times. The V gene is TRBV11-1, the J gene TRBJ2-1, with TRBD2 identical over 9 bases. CDR1 and CDR2 (germline): SGHAT, FQDESV (reference sequence). The CDR3 extends over 15 amino acids. The V and J ends lost 6 bases and 2 bases, in that order; junction bases with no gene match: 5. CDR3 sequence reads: CASRPRGGAYNEQFF. The DNA of the CDR3 is TGTGCCAGCAGACCGCGGGGGGGAGCCTACAATGAGCAGTTCTTC.

The chain has TRBV20-1 and TRBJ2-2; D call uncertain. In germline, CDR1 is DFQATT, CDR2 SNEGSKA (reference sequence). V was shortened by 0 bases and J by 5 bases, with 7 bases between the two germline ends. The CDR3 is made up of 13 amino acids. The CDR3 coding sequence is TGCAGTGCTAGAGAGAAGAGTACCGGGGAGCTGTTTTTT. This gives the protein CSAREKSTGELFF.

The V gene is TRBV11-2, the J gene TRBJ1-6; a possible D gene is TRBD1 (6 bases). Germline CDR1 SGHAT, CDR2 FQNNGV. CDR3 length: 15 residues. Trimming removed 3 bases at V and 7 bases at J, with 13 bases between. The CDR3, as DNA: TGTGCCAGCAGCTTGAACAGGGCCGCCAATTCACCCCTCCACTTT. Protein: CASSLNRAANSPLHF.

This clonotype has only one observation. V is TRBV2 and J is TRBJ2-1, with a possible D match to TRBD1 (6 bases). Germline CDR1 SNHLY, CDR2 FYNNEI. Trimming left V 5 bases short and J 9 bases short, with 20 bases between. This CDR3 spans 15 amino acids. The CDR3 is CASSNKGRGSGEQFF. In DNA, the CDR3 is TGTGCCAGCAGTAATAAGGGCAGGGGCTCGGGTGAGCAGTTCTTC. Based on the CDR3 plus reference TRBV2 and TRBJ2-1, the full variable domain is EPEVTQTPSHQVTQMGQEVILRCVPISNHLYFYWYRQILGQKVEFLVSFYNNEISEKSEIFDDQFSVERPDGSNFTLKIRSTKLEDSAMYFCASSNKGRGSGEQFFGPGTRLTVL.

This clonotype has ten or more counts. V and J are TRBV2 and TRBJ2-5; 10 positions agree with TRBD1. V was clipped by 2 bases and J by 7 bases; unmatched bases: 7. The CDR3 covers 15 residues. Germline V gene lookup returns CDR1 SNHLY and CDR2 FYNNEI. The CDR3 loop is CASSERGTGAGTQYF. CDR3 sequence (DNA): TGTGCCAGCAGTGAAAGGGGGACAGGGGCCGGGACCCAGTACTTC.

V is TRBV19 and J is TRBJ1-5; no clear D gene. This CDR3 is 14 amino acids long. The V gene's germline CDR1 is LNHDA and CDR2 SQIVND (reference sequence). Trimming cost V 7 bases and J 7 bases, with 17 bases left between them. CDR3 nucleotide sequence: TGTGCCAGTACCCAGGACGACATTAGCCAGCCCCAGCATTTT. Its protein product is CASTQDDISQPQHF.

In its sample, this clonotype was seen many times. The chain recombines TRBV3-1 with TRBJ2-5; D possibly corresponds to TRBD1 (6 bases). The CDR3 runs to 17 residues. The germline V gene has CDR1 LGHDT and CDR2 YNNKEL (reference sequence). Trimming shortened V by 0 bases and J by 1 base, and 15 bases separated the two germline ends. The CDR3 is CASSQDIGTRFQETQYF. The DNA of the CDR3 is TGTGCCAGCAGCCAAGATATAGGGACACGGTTCCAAGAGACCCAGTACTTC.

V and J are TRBV6-5 and TRBJ1-2; D perhaps matches TRBD1 (5 bases). Deletions cut 7 bases from V and 5 bases from J, with 20 bases between. This CDR3 is built from 15 residues. From germline, CDR1 is MNHEY and CDR2 SVGAGI. CDR3 DNA: TGTGCCAGCAAGTTAACCACAGAGGGACTATATGGCTACACCTTC. This translates into CASKLTTEGLYGYTF.

This clonotype was detected a few times. V usage is TRBV5-1 and J usage is TRBJ1-1; weak D call: TRBD1 (5 bases). Germline assignment: CDR1 SGHRS and CDR2 YFSETQ. The CDR3 covers 14 residues. V lost 7 bases to trimming and J lost 3 bases, with 16 bases between them. CDR3 nucleotides: TGCGCCAGCCTCGCCAGGGAAGGGGACACTGAAGCTTTCTTT. It encodes CASLAREGDTEAFF.

This clonotype was detected ten times or more. This sequence joins TRBV18 and TRBJ1-1; D possibly corresponds to TRBD1 (5 bases). Germline V gene data show CDR1 as KGHSH and CDR2 as LQKENI. The V and J ends lost 6 bases and 1 base respectively, with 9 bases between them. The CDR3 runs 13 residues. CDR3 DNA sequence: TGTGCCAGCTCGGCCACAGGGAACACTGAAGCTTTCTTT. The encoded protein is CASSATGNTEAFF.

This clonotype was seen repeatedly, ten times or more. The rearrangement uses TRBV7-2 and TRBJ2-1; the D is unclear. Germline values: CDR1 SGHTA, CDR2 FQGNSA. Trimming cost V 5 bases and J 7 bases, with 12 bases left between them. The length of the CDR3 is 13 residues. CDR3 amino acids: CASSLRALNEQFF. Written as DNA, the CDR3 is TGTGCCAGCAGCCTCCGGGCTCTTAATGAGCAGTTCTTC.

J is TRBJ1-4 and V is TRBV10-3; weak D call: TRBD1 (6 bases). Germline-derived CDR1 and CDR2 are ENHRY and SYGVKD. Trimming pared 5 bases from V and 0 bases from J, leaving 10 bases between. This CDR3 contains 15 residues. CDR3 amino acids: CAISRDTSTNEKLFF. CDR3 DNA sequence: TGTGCCATCAGTCGGGACACATCAACTAATGAAAAACTGTTTTTT.

This clonotype was seen many times. The chain joins TRBV20-1 to TRBJ2-7; weak D call: TRBD2 (5 bases). Germline V lookup: CDR1 DFQATT, CDR2 SNEGSKA (reference sequence). Deletions cut 1 base from V and 3 bases from J, with 7 bases between. The CDR3 runs 12 residues. The CDR3: CSARGEGYEQYF. The DNA of the CDR3 is TGCAGTGCTAGAGGTGAGGGCTACGAGCAGTACTTC.

This clonotype was picked up one time. The V call is TRBV6-1, the J call TRBJ2-7; maybe TRBD1 (5 bases). V was clipped by 1 base and J by 3 bases, with 10 bases between them. Germline V gene sequence: CDR1 MNHNS, CDR2 SASEGT. The CDR3 has 14 amino acids. In nucleotides, the CDR3 is TGTGCCAGCAGTGAAGGTCCCAGGGTCTACGAGCAGTACTTC. Residues: CASSEGPRVYEQYF.

This clonotype came up many times. DNA for the CDR3: TGTGCCACCAGTGATTTTGCGGACAATGAGCAGTTCTTC. This codes for CATSDFADNEQFF. V gene TRBV24-1 combines with J gene TRBJ2-1; D gene unclear. The CDR3 totals 13 residues. The germline gives CDR1 KGHDR, CDR2 SFDVKD. V was clipped by 1 base and J by 5 bases, with 5 bases between them.

This clonotype was detected ten times or more. The genes are TRBV6-1 and TRBJ1-1; TRBD1 is a possible D gene (5 bases). Between the trimmed V and J ends, which lost 8 bases and 1 base, there was a span of 11 bases. Germline V gene data show CDR1 as MNHNS and CDR2 as SASEGT. The CDR3 totals 13 residues. CDR3 sequence: CASGQGRNTEAFF. The CDR3 coding sequence is TGTGCCAGCGGCCAGGGCAGGAACACTGAAGCTTTCTTT.

In this sample, this clonotype turned up many times. The rearrangement joins TRBV20-1 to TRBJ2-1, with 7 bases that match TRBD2. The V and J ends lost 0 bases and 8 bases, in that order; junction bases with no gene match: 10. Germline CDR1 and CDR2: DFQATT and SNEGSKA (reference sequence). This CDR3 is built from 15 residues. CDR3 in amino acids: CSARDLGGSLDEQFF. The DNA for the CDR3 is TGCAGTGCTAGAGATCTCGGCGGGAGTCTCGATGAGCAGTTCTTC.

This clonotype has a handful of counts. As DNA, the CDR3 is TGTGCCACCAGTGATTTTTGCAAGGGGCCTAGCAATCAGCCCCAGCATTTT. Its protein product is CATSDFCKGPSNQPQHF. The chain couples TRBV24-1 to TRBJ1-5; D is possibly TRBD1 (5 bases). The germline V and J ends were trimmed by 1 base and 0 bases, with 12 bases remaining between them. Germline values: CDR1 KGHDR, CDR2 SFDVKD. The CDR3 is made up of 17 amino acids.

This clonotype was seen a few times. The J gene is TRBJ2-5, the V gene TRBV7-2, with D maybe TRBD1 (5 bases). The CDR3 runs to 13 residues. Per the germline V gene, CDR1 is SGHTA and CDR2 is FQGNSA. Trimming pared 6 bases from V and 2 bases from J, leaving 10 bases between. The CDR3 sequence: CASRLTGQETQYF. CDR3 DNA: TGTGCCAGCAGACTTACAGGACAAGAGACCCAGTACTTC.

The V gene is TRBV6-2 or TRBV6-3, the J gene TRBJ2-2; no firm D call. This CDR3 comprises 14 residues. Germline V gene sequence: CDR1 MNHEY, CDR2 SVGEGT. The V end lost 1 base, the J end lost 6 bases, and 9 bases lay between the germline ends. As DNA, the CDR3 is TGTGCCAGCAGTTACTGGCTAAGCGCCGGGGAGCTGTTTTTT. This translates into CASSYWLSAGELFF.

A few counts support this clonotype. J is TRBJ2-2 and V is TRBV10-1; 10 bases are a match to TRBD2. The ends lost 1 base at V and 7 bases at J; junction bases unmatched: 9. Per the germline V gene, CDR1 is WNHNN and CDR2 is SYGVQD (reference sequence). CDR3 size: 17 residues. CDR3 amino acids: CASSEFSSGRSGGELFF. CDR3 bases: TGCGCCAGCAGTGAGTTTTCTAGCGGGAGAAGCGGCGGGGAGCTGTTTTTT.

The chain is built from TRBV12-3 or TRBV12-4 and TRBJ2-5, with unresolved D. The CDR3 is 14 residues long. V lost 2 bases and J lost 5, with 12 bases in between. The CDR3 loop reads CASSLTTARETQYF. The CDR3 DNA follows: TGTGCCAGCAGTTTAACAACGGCGAGGGAGACCCAGTACTTC.

In its sample, this clonotype was seen many times. This chain connects TRBV28 to TRBJ1-2, with 7 bases matching TRBD1. The CDR3 runs 15 residues. With V trimmed by 5 bases and J by 7 bases, 13 bases remained unmatched. Germline values: CDR1 MDHEN, CDR2 SYDVKM. DNA for the CDR3: TGTGCCAGCAGTGGAGTGGGACAGTTGGAGGGTGGCTACACCTTC. Encoded protein: CASSGVGQLEGGYTF.